The 32 T cell receptor beta chains below all came from one sample that was sequenced in a study of blood T cells in healthy people across ages. Sample-barcoded 5' priming and a J-beta primer mix drove a second PCR of roughly 6 to 12 cycles. TCRdb ran MiXCR on the 5' RACE reads and lists one entry per CDR3 protein. In the table there are some 1.4 million distinct CDR3 sequences, 42% of which are singletons. Sequencing was done on a sample of blood. These receptors originate from a woman under 30 in good health.

The chain links TRBV12-3 or TRBV12-4 to TRBJ2-3; D is uncertain. The length of the CDR3 is 15 residues. Deletions cut 3 bases from V and 5 bases from J, with 15 bases between. CDR3 residues: CASSFGKPYLDTQYF. The CDR3 nucleotides read TGTGCCAGCAGTTTCGGCAAACCCTACTTAGATACGCAGTATTTT.

The chain combines TRBV5-5 with TRBJ2-7; D may be TRBD2 (6 bases). This CDR3 has 14 residues. Germline CDR1 is SGHKS and CDR2 is YYEKEE (reference sequence). V was clipped by 2 bases and J by 3 bases, with 12 bases between them. CDR3 region: CASSFYGSFYEQYF. For the CDR3, the DNA is TGTGCCAGCAGCTTTTACGGGAGTTTCTACGAGCAGTACTTC.

This clonotype was seen a few times. CDR3 coding DNA: TGTGCCAGCTCCCTTAAAAGACAGATAGATTACGAGCAGTACTTC. Its protein product is CASSLKRQIDYEQYF. This chain connects TRBV27 to TRBJ2-4; tentatively, D is TRBD1 (5 bases). The J call may be in error: the DNA end matches TRBJ2-7 better. The germline V gene has CDR1 MNHEY and CDR2 SMNVEV (reference sequence). The CDR3 runs 15 residues.

The rearrangement links TRBV7-9 to TRBJ1-5, with no clear D. There are 14 residues in the CDR3. The V and J ends lost 4 bases and 8 bases respectively, with 15 bases between them. Germline V CDR1 and CDR2: SEHNR, FQNEAQ (reference sequence). The CDR3 loop is CASSSFVQGEPQHF. The CDR3 region has the DNA TGTGCCAGCAGCTCCTTCGTCCAAGGTGAGCCCCAGCATTTT.

This chain connects TRBV5-1 to TRBJ2-5, with D perhaps TRBD2 (6 bases). Germline CDR1 and CDR2: SGHRS and YFSETQ. The CDR3 consists of 15 residues. Trimming stripped 4 bases from V and 0 bases from J, with 13 bases between. CDR3 bases: TGCGCCAGCAGCATCGGGACTCTGTACCAAGAGACCCAGTACTTC. It translates to CASSIGTLYQETQYF.

This clonotype was counted between two and nine times. V and J are TRBV6-1 and TRBJ2-1, with D unclear. The CDR3 sequence is 15 residues long. V was cut by 1 base and J by 0 bases, with 7 bases left in between. The germline gives CDR1 MNHNS, CDR2 SASEGT. Written as DNA, the CDR3 is TGTGCCAGCAGTGAAGGTCAGACCTCCTACAATGAGCAGTTCTTC. Its protein product is CASSEGQTSYNEQFF.

V and J are TRBV6-2 or TRBV6-3 and TRBJ1-6, with no clear D. Trimming pared 8 bases from V and 7 bases from J, leaving 9 bases between. CDR3 size: 12 residues. Germline V gives CDR1 MNHEY, CDR2 SVGEGT. CDR3 residues: CASSTWNSPLHF. The CDR3 DNA reads as TGTGCCAGCTCGACCTGGAATTCACCCCTCCACTTT.

This clonotype was counted a few times. V gene TRBV4-2 combines with J gene TRBJ2-3; 12 bases match TRBD2. V lost 4 bases to trimming and J lost 3 bases; unmatched junction nucleotides: 5. Per the germline V gene, CDR1 is LGHNA and CDR2 is YNFKEQ. The CDR3 totals 16 residues. The CDR3 sequence: CASSPLGLAGTDTQYF. In nucleotides, the CDR3 is TGTGCCAGCAGCCCTCTTGGACTAGCGGGAACAGATACGCAGTATTTT.

The chain combines TRBV2 with TRBJ2-4; 9 bases line up with TRBD1. Gene TRBJ2-7 matches the end of the DNA better, so the J call may be wrong. This CDR3 has 16 amino acids. The V gene's germline CDR1 is SNHLY and CDR2 FYNNEI. As DNA, the CDR3 is TGTGCCAGCAGTGAAAAGGGACAGGGCTTGAACTACGAGCAGTACTTC. Translating gives CASSEKGQGLNYEQYF.

This clonotype was seen a handful of times. This chain links TRBV6-2 or TRBV6-3 with TRBJ2-1, with D possibly TRBD2 on 6 matching bases. The ends were cut back, 0 bases at V and 0 bases at J, with 12 bases in the middle. The length of the CDR3 is 17 residues. CDR1 is MNHEY and CDR2 is SVGEGT in the germline V gene. The CDR3 is CASSYSSGTHSYNEQFF. For the CDR3, the DNA is TGTGCCAGCAGTTACTCTAGCGGAACTCACTCCTACAATGAGCAGTTCTTC.

This clonotype was seen a handful of times. This rearrangement joins TRBV15 to TRBJ1-2, with 8 bases lining up with TRBD1. Germline CDR1 and CDR2: LNHNV and YYDKDF (reference sequence). This CDR3 spans 16 amino acids. V shed 0 bases, J shed 1 base, and the junction held 4 bases outside the gene matches. CDR3 region: CATSREGTGDNYGYTF. As DNA, the CDR3 is TGTGCCACCAGCAGAGAGGGGACAGGAGATAACTATGGCTACACCTTC.

The rearrangement uses TRBV10-3 and TRBJ2-4; possible D gene TRBD2, 6 bases. The J call could be wrong; TRBJ2-7 is a better fit for the DNA end. Looked up from germline, CDR1 is ENHRY and CDR2 is SYGVKD. The CDR3 is made up of 14 amino acids. CDR3 protein: CAISDPSAASEQYF. CDR3 coding DNA: TGTGCCATCAGCGACCCTAGCGCCGCTAGCGAGCAGTACTTC.

This clonotype was observed a few times. The CDR3 loop is CASSKIGGTAEQYF. As DNA, the CDR3 is TGTGCCAGCAGCAAGATAGGAGGGACGGCCGAGCAGTACTTC. The V gene is TRBV28, the J gene TRBJ2-7, with D possibly TRBD2 on 6 matching bases. This CDR3 is built from 14 residues. V was cut by 6 bases and J by 6 bases, with 18 bases left in between. The germline V gene encodes CDR1 MDHEN and CDR2 SYDVKM.

V is TRBV20-1 and J is TRBJ1-5; D is uncertain. The V gene lost 5 bases and the J gene lost 2 bases, with 13 bases spanning the gap. In germline, CDR1 is DFQATT, CDR2 SNEGSKA (reference sequence). The CDR3 runs to 14 residues. CDR3 bases: TGCAGTGCTGAGGACCGTAGGGGCAATCAGCCCCAGCATTTT. As protein: CSAEDRRGNQPQHF.

In its sample, this clonotype was seen a few times. The chain carries TRBV3-1 and TRBJ2-7; 12 bases map to TRBD2. The J call may be mistaken, given a closer DNA end match to TRBJ2-4. CDR1 is LGHDT and CDR2 is YNNKEL in the germline V gene (reference sequence). This CDR3 has 15 amino acids. The CDR3 DNA sequence: TGTGCCAGCAGCCAGGGACTAGCGGGCAAAAACATTCAGTACTTC. Translation gives CASSQGLAGKNIQYF.

This chain uses TRBV6-1 with TRBJ1-1; tentative D call: TRBD1 (6 bases). The V gene lost 5 bases and the J gene lost 0 bases, with 13 bases spanning the gap. The CDR3 length is 15 residues. Germline CDR1 is MNHNS and CDR2 is SASEGT. The CDR3 is CASSTRQVLNTEAFF. The DNA of the CDR3 is TGTGCCAGCAGTACCCGACAGGTCTTGAACACTGAAGCTTTCTTT.

V gene TRBV6-2 or TRBV6-3 combines with J gene TRBJ2-5; 11 positions agree with TRBD1. Germline assignment: CDR1 MNHEY and CDR2 SVGEGT. The CDR3 is 13 residues long. Trimming at V came to 5 bases and at J to 13 bases, leaving 9 bases not matched to a gene. DNA of the CDR3: TGTGCCAGCAGTGACTTGGGACAGGGGGTCGCGTACTTC. This translates into CASSDLGQGVAYF.

V and J are TRBV5-1 and TRBJ1-2, with a weak D call TRBD1 (5 bases). V lost 0 bases and J lost 1, with 10 bases in between. This CDR3 is 15 amino acids long. From germline, CDR1 is SGHRS and CDR2 YFSETQ. CDR3 sequence (DNA): TGCGCCAGCAGCTTGGTAGCAGGGAATAACTATGGCTACACCTTC. Translating it yields CASSLVAGNNYGYTF.

This chain connects TRBV7-9 to TRBJ1-6, with unresolved D. V gave up 3 bases and J gave up 2 bases, with 8 bases separating them. This CDR3 is 15 amino acids long. Looked up from germline, CDR1 is SEHNR and CDR2 is FQNEAQ (reference sequence). CDR3 sequence reads: CASSFDKPYNSPLHF. The CDR3 nucleotides are TGTGCCAGCAGCTTCGACAAGCCCTATAATTCACCCCTCCACTTT.

This clonotype was seen a handful of times. This chain links TRBV4-1 with TRBJ2-7; no definite D call. Germline CDR1 and CDR2: MGHRA and YSYEKL. V was trimmed by 2 bases and J by 1 base, leaving 6 bases between them. The CDR3 contains 13 residues. In DNA, the CDR3 is TGCGCCAGCAGCCAATGGCAGTCCTACGAGCAGTACTTC. Translation: CASSQWQSYEQYF.

The chain carries TRBV20-1 and TRBJ2-5; TRBD1 is a possible D gene (5 bases). Trimming cost V 0 bases and J 11 bases, with 19 bases left between them. CDR3 length equals 14 residues. Germline values: CDR1 DFQATT, CDR2 SNEGSKA (reference sequence). The CDR3 loop is CSARDKSTGNEQYF. The DNA of the CDR3 is TGCAGTGCTAGAGATAAGAGTACAGGCAATGAGCAGTACTTC.

V gene TRBV12-3 or TRBV12-4 combines with J gene TRBJ2-7, with 7 bases aligning to TRBD2. J lost 0 bases, V lost 3 bases, and 5 bases had no gene match. CDR3 length: 15 residues. For the CDR3, the DNA is TGTGCCAGCAGTTTCCGGCGGGGGAGCTCCTACGAGCAGTACTTC. Protein product: CASSFRRGSSYEQYF.

V is TRBV7-8 and J is TRBJ2-3; 7 bases are a match to TRBD2. J lost 2 bases, V lost 2 bases, and 7 bases had no gene match. CDR1 and CDR2 from the germline V gene are SGHVS and FQNEAQ. This CDR3 is 16 amino acids long. CDR3 DNA: TGTGCCAGCAGCTTATTTATTACTAGCGACACAGATACGCAGTATTTT. Protein: CASSLFITSDTDTQYF.

V and J are TRBV7-9 and TRBJ2-5; no clear D gene. The CDR3 spans 12 residues. Trimming removed 5 bases from V and 11 bases from J, with 15 bases in between. CDR1 is SEHNR and CDR2 is FQNEAQ in the germline V gene (reference sequence). CDR3 loop: CASSPIVNEQYF. CDR3 nucleotide sequence: TGTGCCAGCAGCCCCATAGTGAATGAGCAGTACTTC.

This clonotype was seen only a few times. This chain joins TRBV11-2 and TRBJ1-6; 11 nucleotides line up with TRBD1. V lost 5 bases, J lost 0 bases, and 15 bases stayed unmatched. This CDR3 region has 21 residues. Germline V gene data show CDR1 as SGHAT and CDR2 as FQNNGV. The CDR3 here is CASSNEGGTGGSGSYNSPLHF. For the CDR3, the DNA is TGTGCCAGCAGCAATGAGGGCGGGACAGGGGGATCGGGCTCCTATAATTCACCCCTCCACTTT.

The chain employs TRBV12-3 or TRBV12-4 and TRBJ1-1; no clear D. V shed 2 bases and J shed 2 bases, with 12 bases lying between them. The CDR3 totals 15 residues. The CDR3 nucleotides read TGTGCCAGCAGTTTATCGGGGAGTGGCAACACTGAAGCTTTCTTT. Translated: CASSLSGSGNTEAFF.

This clonotype was observed a handful of times. The rearrangement links TRBV12-3 or TRBV12-4 to TRBJ1-2; no clear D gene. The CDR3 loop spans 15 amino acids. V was clipped by 5 bases and J by 0 bases, with 13 bases between them. CDR3 in amino acids: CASSPVITPNYGYTF. The CDR3 nucleotides read TGTGCCAGCAGTCCCGTGATCACGCCTAACTATGGCTACACCTTC.

This clonotype occurred a few times. This chain uses TRBV28 with TRBJ2-5; no clear D gene. The end of the DNA aligns better with TRBJ2-7, so the J call may be wrong. Germline V CDR1 and CDR2: MDHEN, SYDVKM. The CDR3 covers 15 residues. The CDR3 nucleotides read TGTGCCAGCAGTTCATCGGACGGTACGAGGTTCGAGCAGTACTTC. Translating gives CASSSSDGTRFEQYF.

The V call is TRBV27, the J call TRBJ1-5, with no clear D. V gave up 5 bases and J gave up 3 bases, with 11 bases separating them. The CDR3 extends over 14 amino acids. Germline V CDR1 and CDR2: MNHEY, SMNVEV (reference sequence). The CDR3 region is CASSTAGLNQPQHF. CDR3 coding DNA: TGTGCCAGCAGTACGGCAGGACTCAATCAGCCCCAGCATTTT.

This clonotype was picked up a small number of times. The chain employs TRBV5-1 and TRBJ1-2; D uncertain. The CDR3 covers 14 residues. The V gene lost 0 bases and the J gene lost 4 bases, with 10 bases spanning the gap. Germline loops: CDR1 SGHRS, CDR2 YFSETQ. The CDR3, as DNA: TGCGCCAGCAGCTTGGATGCGTTATCCTATGGCTACACCTTC. Its protein product is CASSLDALSYGYTF. The full variable domain, in which reference TRBV5-1 and TRBJ1-2 provide the parts outside the CDR3, is KAGVTQTPRYLIKTRGQQVTLSCSPISGHRSVSWYQQTPGQGLQFLFEYFSETQRNKGNFPGRFSGRQFSNSRSEMNVSTLELGDSALYLCASSLDALSYGYTFGSGTRLTVV.

This chain joins TRBV14 and TRBJ2-5; 7 bases map to TRBD1. From germline, CDR1 is SGHDN and CDR2 FVKESK. The J segment lost 3 bases and the V segment lost 4 bases, leaving 8 bases of the junction unmatched. The CDR3 runs to 15 residues. CDR3 sequence (DNA): TGTGCCAGCAGCCTGACCAAGACAGGGAAAGAGACCCAGTACTTC. This sequence encodes CASSLTKTGKETQYF.

The sample holds a few counts of this clonotype. J is TRBJ2-7 and V is TRBV4-1; 8 positions match TRBD2. The J segment lost 11 bases and the V segment lost 0 bases, leaving 12 bases of the junction unmatched. Germline lookup yields CDR1 MGHRA and CDR2 YSYEKL. The CDR3 has 15 amino acids. The CDR3 loop reads CASSQDSGGRPWKYF. The DNA for the CDR3 is TGCGCCAGCAGCCAAGATTCCGGCGGGAGGCCCTGGAAGTACTTC.